A single sample is the source of the 22 T cell receptor beta chains below, sequenced in a study of STAT3 mutations in large granular lymphocyte leukemia. Study findings and constraints: Every T-cell large granular lymphocyte leukemia patient had at least one immunodominant TCR beta clonotype.

Assay used: immunoSEQ multiplex PCR; TCRdb lists only in-frame clones, some missing. The sample has approximately 29,000 clones, approximately 86% seen once. Their recognized antigens are unknown. Sequencing input: peripheral blood mononuclear cells. The receptors shown here come from a man between 60 and 75 years old with T-cell large granular lymphocyte leukemia. Some clones in this sample may be carry-over from other donors' samples.

The chain recombines TRBV10-2 with TRBJ2-1; no definite D call. Trimming left V 10 bases short and J 0 bases short, with 10 bases between. The CDR3 is 13 amino acids. Germline CDR1 WSHSY, CDR2 SAAADI. The CDR3 is CATTKSSYNEQFF. The DNA for the CDR3 is TGCGCCACCACCAAGAGCTCCTACAATGAGCAGTTCTTC.

This rearrangement joins TRBV11-2 to TRBJ2-5; D is undetermined. The germline CDR1 and CDR2 sequences are SGHAT and FQNNGV. The ends were cut back, 6 bases at V and 2 bases at J, with 16 bases in the middle. The CDR3 spans 15 residues. The CDR3 protein is CASRPVPVNQETQYF. The DNA for the CDR3 is TGTGCCAGCAGACCTGTCCCGGTTAATCAAGAGACCCAGTACTTC.

This rearrangement joins TRBV29-1 to TRBJ1-1; D unresolved. There are 14 residues in the CDR3. Germline CDR1 and CDR2: SQVTM and ANQGSEA. V was trimmed by 5 bases and J by 5 bases, leaving 18 bases between them. CDR3 residues: CSVYLSGRGTEAFF. The DNA of the CDR3 is TGCAGCGTTTACTTGTCCGGGCGTGGGACTGAAGCTTTCTTT. Supplemented by reference TRBV29-1 and TRBJ1-1, the full variable domain reads SAVISQKPSRDICQRGTSLTIQCQVDSQVTMMFWYRQQPGQSLTLIATANQGSEATYESGFVIDKFPISRPNLTFSTLTVSNMSPEDSSIYLCSVYLSGRGTEAFFGQGTRLTVV.

Only one count was recorded for this clone. The rearrangement uses TRBV29-1 and TRBJ1-4, with 9 positions matching TRBD1. V lost 6 bases, J lost 7 bases, and 6 bases stayed unmatched. The CDR3 has 13 residues. Per germline, CDR1 SQVTM and CDR2 ANQGSEA. The CDR3 nucleotides are TGCAGCGTCGCGACAGGGGGAAGTGAAAAACTGTTTTTT. Amino acids: CSVATGGSEKLFF.

V and J are TRBV28 and TRBJ1-6; D not resolved. Germline loops: CDR1 MDHEN, CDR2 SYDVKM. This CDR3 is 14 amino acids long. Trimming shortened V by 7 bases and J by 7 bases, and 14 bases separated the two germline ends. The CDR3 nucleotides are TGTGCCAGCAATCCGCCCGGCGCCAATTCACCCCTCCACTTT. Translation: CASNPPGANSPLHF.

This clone was recorded a few times. The J gene is TRBJ2-7, the V gene TRBV4-1; 9 positions match TRBD1. Germline CDR1 and CDR2: MGHRA and YSYEKL. V lost 3 bases and J lost 2; bases outside the gene matches: 5. The CDR3 extends over 15 amino acids. CDR3 amino acids: CASSHAGTGTYEQYF. In DNA, the CDR3 is TGCGCCAGCAGCCATGCCGGGACAGGGACCTACGAGCAGTACTTC.

V and J are TRBV18 and TRBJ2-2, with unresolved D. CDR1 and CDR2 from the germline V gene are KGHSH and LQKENI. V was trimmed by 6 bases and J by 3 bases, leaving 5 bases between them. This CDR3 comprises 12 residues. This chain's CDR3 is CASSRDTGELFF. The CDR3 nucleotides read TGTGCCAGCTCCCGCGACACCGGGGAGCTGTTTTTT.

The chain has TRBV27 and TRBJ2-2, with TRBD2 matching 7 bases. With 2 bases clipped from V and 3 bases from J, the junction kept 0 bases outside the gene matches. CDR1 is MNHEY and CDR2 is SMNVEV in the germline V gene (reference sequence). The CDR3 has 14 amino acids. This chain's CDR3 is CASSLAGDTGELFF. The CDR3 DNA reads as TGTGCCAGCAGTTTAGCGGGGGACACCGGGGAGCTGTTTTTT.

The J gene is TRBJ2-1, the V gene TRBV5-1; TRBD2 agrees at 12 bases. Trimming removed 4 bases from V and 7 bases from J; junction bases left unmatched: 12. The length of the CDR3 is 17 residues. Germline CDR1 SGHRS, CDR2 YFSETQ. CDR3 in DNA: TGCGCCAGCAGCGACCGACTAGCGGGAGAGGTTAGGAATGAGCAGTTCTTC. This encodes CASSDRLAGEVRNEQFF.

V usage is TRBV19 and J usage is TRBJ2-5, with 8 bases that match TRBD2. CDR3 length: 18 amino acids. J gave up 1 base and V 1 base, and 11 bases lay outside the gene matches. The germline CDR1 and CDR2 sequences are LNHDA and SQIVND (reference sequence). CDR3 DNA sequence: TGTGCCAGTAGTATAGGGAGGGCTAGCGGGCCTTTCCAAGAGACCCAGTACTTC. It is translated as CASSIGRASGPFQETQYF.

This chain uses TRBV19 with TRBJ1-5; the D gene is possibly TRBD1 (5 bases). V was trimmed by 6 bases and J by 4 bases, leaving 13 bases between them. Germline-derived CDR1 and CDR2 are LNHDA and SQIVND (reference sequence). The CDR3 runs to 14 residues. Here the CDR3 reads CASRARQYNQPQHF. The CDR3 DNA reads TGTGCCAGTAGAGCCAGACAGTATAATCAGCCCCAGCATTTT.

The V and J genes are TRBV7-2 and TRBJ1-3; 8 nucleotides match TRBD1. This CDR3 has 16 residues. V dropped 3 bases and J dropped 0; count of bases not matched to a gene: 4. The germline V gene encodes CDR1 SGHTA and CDR2 FQGNSA. Here the CDR3 reads CASSLGTGRSGNTIYF. DNA of the CDR3: TGTGCCAGCAGCTTGGGGACAGGACGCTCTGGAAACACCATATATTTT.

V usage is TRBV6-5 and J usage is TRBJ2-7, with TRBD2 as a possible D gene (6 bases). The germline V gene has CDR1 MNHEY and CDR2 SVGAGI. V shed 6 bases and J shed 7 bases, with 10 bases lying between them. CDR3 size: 11 residues. The CDR3 coding sequence is TGTGCCAGCAGAGCGGAGGGGGAGCAGTACTTC. Its protein is CASRAEGEQYF.

The chain joins TRBV5-6 to TRBJ2-2; D not certain. Deletions cut 1 base from V and 8 bases from J, with 6 bases between. Germline CDR1 reads SGHDT; CDR2 reads YYEEEE. The length of the CDR3 is 12 residues. CDR3 sequence reads: CASSLSLGELFF. The CDR3, as DNA: TGTGCCAGCAGCTTGAGTCTAGGGGAGCTGTTTTTT. The variable domain in full, completed from reference TRBV5-6 and TRBJ2-2, reads DAGVTQSPTHLIKTRGQQVTLRCSPKSGHDTVSWYQQALGQGPQFIFQYYEEEERQRGNFPDRFSGHQFPNYSSELNVNALLLGDSALYLCASSLSLGELFFGEGSRLTVL.

This clone occurred once. The V gene is TRBV18, the J gene TRBJ2-3; D call uncertain. The CDR3 covers 13 residues. Trimming took 3 bases from V and 8 from J, leaving 12 bases between them. Germline lookup yields CDR1 KGHSH and CDR2 LQKENI. The CDR3 loop reads CASSPVSVGTQYF. The CDR3 bases are TGTGCCAGCTCACCGGTGTCCGTGGGTACGCAGTATTTT.

For the CDR3, the DNA is TGTGCCAGCAACGGGCGGGCCATGAGCACAGATACGCAGTATTTT. This codes for CASNGRAMSTDTQYF. The chain joins TRBV9 to TRBJ2-3, with D tentatively TRBD2 (5 bases). The length of the CDR3 is 15 residues. Germline-derived CDR1 and CDR2 are SGDLS and YYNGEE. Deletions cut 6 bases from V and 0 bases from J, with 14 bases between.

The V gene is TRBV28, the J gene TRBJ2-7; 7 bases map to TRBD1. J gave up 4 bases and V 6 bases, and 9 bases lay outside the gene matches. From germline, CDR1 is MDHEN and CDR2 SYDVKM. This CDR3 region has 14 residues. The CDR3 sequence is CASSYDRVKYEQYF. The CDR3 nucleotides are TGTGCCAGCAGCTATGACAGGGTCAAATACGAGCAGTACTTC.

J is TRBJ1-2 and V is TRBV28; D not certain. The CDR3 extends over 12 amino acids. Germline assignment: CDR1 MDHEN and CDR2 SYDVKM. V was clipped by 2 bases and J by 4 bases, with 5 bases between them. The CDR3 nucleotides read TGTGCCAGCAGTTTACAGAGCTATGGCTACACCTTC. Translation gives CASSLQSYGYTF.

The chain carries TRBV18 and TRBJ2-2, with 14 bases that match TRBD2. The CDR3 runs 16 residues. Germline V gene sequence: CDR1 KGHSH, CDR2 LQKENI. V gave up 3 bases and J gave up 6 bases; unmatched junction bases: 3. CDR3: CASSPGLAGDAGELFF. The CDR3 DNA is TGTGCCAGCTCACCGGGACTAGCGGGAGATGCCGGGGAGCTGTTTTTT.

V gene TRBV5-4 combines with J gene TRBJ2-7; 7 positions agree with TRBD1. The germline V gene has CDR1 SGHNT and CDR2 YYREEE (reference sequence). V was clipped by 2 bases and J by 2 bases; unmatched bases: 4. CDR3 size: 14 residues. CDR3 protein: CASSFPGTAYEQYF. For the CDR3, the DNA is TGTGCCAGCAGCTTTCCCGGGACAGCCTACGAGCAGTACTTC.

The chain joins TRBV9 to TRBJ2-5, with D maybe TRBD2 (6 bases). CDR1 and CDR2 from the germline V gene are SGDLS and YYNGEE. This CDR3 region has 15 residues. Trimming took off 3 bases at V and 5 bases at J, with 17 bases between the two ends. As DNA, the CDR3 is TGTGCCAGCAGCGAGAGGACGGGAGTAATGGAGACCCAGTACTTC. This encodes CASSERTGVMETQYF.

J is TRBJ1-2 and V is TRBV5-6, with TRBD1 as a possible D gene (5 bases). V lost 2 bases and J 8 bases, leaving 22 bases between the germline ends. Germline CDR1 is SGHDT and CDR2 is YYEEEE. The CDR3 has 16 residues. This CDR3 is CASSFWGSGRDDGYTF. The CDR3 DNA sequence: TGTGCCAGCAGCTTCTGGGGATCGGGCAGGGACGACGGCTACACCTTC.